This T cell receptor beta chain was captured in a study of blood T cell repertoires in COVID-19. CDR1 SGDLS and CDR2 YYNGEE come from the germline V gene. The V gene end was trimmed by 0 bases and the J gene end by 5 bases; junction bases not matched to a gene: 5. The CDR3 covers 16 residues. Produced via immunoSEQ multiplex PCR; TCRdb's table is partial and in-frame only. The sample yields about 52,000 clones, 82% seen once. V is TRBV9 and J is TRBJ2-7; 13 positions agree with TRBD2. The sequence was obtained from a man older than 75 with COVID-19, enrolled during active disease. Input material: peripheral blood. CDR3 sequence reads: CASSVAPLAGGHEQYF. DNA of the CDR3: TGTGCCAGCAGCGTAGCTCCACTAGCGGGGGGGCACGAGCAGTACTTC.